The 5 T cell receptor beta chains below all came from one sample that was sequenced in a study of T cell repertoires in cytomegalovirus infection. TCRdb reanalysed the reads using MiXCR and keeps one entry per CDR3 protein. The data show more than 140,000 distinct CDR3 sequences, about 6.1% seen once. Sequenced input: PBMCs. Receptor source: a human donor in good health (CMV status not recorded). Some clones in this sample may be carry-over from other donors' samples.

The gene calls are TRBV29-1 and TRBJ2-6; the D is unclear. The CDR3 length is 14 residues. Trimming removed 1 base at V and 2 bases at J, with 6 bases between. The germline V gene encodes CDR1 SQVTM and CDR2 ANQGSEA. CDR3 protein: CSVEAGAGANVLTF. In DNA form, the CDR3 reads TGCAGCGTTGAAGCGGGTGCTGGGGCCAACGTCCTGACTTTC.

This clonotype was recorded many times. This chain links TRBV7-2 with TRBJ1-2; D uncertain. Germline CDR1 reads SGHTA; CDR2 reads FQGNSA. V lost 4 bases and J lost 6, with 15 bases in between. This CDR3 contains 14 residues. The CDR3 region has the DNA TGTGCCAGCAGCTCGTCGTCGGGCGAAGATGGCTACACCTTC. It specifies CASSSSSGEDGYTF.

This clonotype has ten or more counts. This rearrangement joins TRBV7-8 to TRBJ1-2; possible D gene TRBD1, 5 bases. From germline, CDR1 is SGHVS and CDR2 FQNEAQ. The CDR3 contains 17 residues. V dropped 0 bases and J dropped 3 bases, with 17 bases sitting between them. The CDR3 DNA reads as TGTGCCAGCAGCTTAGCCCAGGGCCGTAGTTCCGACTATGGCTACACCTTC. Translating it yields CASSLAQGRSSDYGYTF.

As to this clonotype: Just one base apart from a much larger clone, this may be a read error. The conserved closing phenylalanine or tryptophan is absent in this CDR3, likely reflecting a read error. V and J are TRBV7-3 and TRBJ1-1; possibly TRBD1 for D (5 bases). Germline V gives CDR1 SGHTA, CDR2 FQGTGA. V was trimmed by 1 base and J by 4 bases, leaving 13 bases between them. The CDR3 is 15 amino acids. The DNA for the CDR3 is TGTGCCAGCAGCTTAATCGGGGCGCAGGGCACTGAAGCTTTCTCT. This codes for CASSLIGAQGTEAFS.

This clonotype was seen many times. The chain is built from TRBV7-9 and TRBJ2-1, with D perhaps being TRBD1 or TRBD2 (6 bases each). V was trimmed by 5 bases and J by 4 bases, leaving 12 bases between them. The CDR3 is made up of 14 amino acids. CDR1 and CDR2 from the germline V gene are SEHNR and FQNEAQ (reference sequence). The CDR3 nucleotides are TGTGCCAGCAGCGTCCCGGGGGCATACAATGAGCAGTTCTTC. Its protein is CASSVPGAYNEQFF.